This TCR beta chain originates from a study of CD8 T cells in Susac syndrome. CDR3 length equals 14 residues. The V gene lost 5 bases and the J gene lost 3 bases, with 13 bases spanning the gap. Germline loops: CDR1 MNHEY, CDR2 SMNVEV (reference sequence). RNA totalling about 0.5 to 1 ug underwent reverse transcription with random hexamers. TCRdb ran MiXCR on the immunoSEQ multiplex PCR reads and lists one entry per CDR3 protein. The data contain a few hundred thousand distinct CDR3 sequences, about 95% of them singletons. TEMRA cells were enriched by FACS, while CD8+ and CD4+ T cells were obtained through a negative isolation that was performed magnetically.

The chain employs TRBV27 and TRBJ1-1, with TRBD1 as a possible D gene (6 bases). The TCR sequence derives from a human donor with multiple sclerosis. The specimen sequenced was CD4+ T cells from PBMCs. The CDR3 region is CASSKSGADTEAFF. DNA for the CDR3: TGTGCCAGCAGTAAATCAGGGGCGGACACTGAAGCTTTCTTT.